This T cell receptor (beta chain) was retrieved from a study of CD4 T cells in relation to SARS-CoV-2 and coronaviruses. Study-wide context: PBMCs were cultured with antigen for roughly 11 days before TCR beta sequencing.

Here immunoSEQ multiplex PCR was the method, and the copy in TCRdb shows in-frame clones only, minus some. The sample lists more than 35,000 clones; 60% to 85% were seen once. This clone was observed a few times. Its specificity is unknown. Cryopreserved PBMCs were CD4-enriched, then split into naive and memory cells. Sorted naive or memory CD4+ cells met CEF peptides for under eleven days. The CDR3 consists of 13 residues. Germline CDR1 and CDR2: MNHNS and SASEGT. Trimming pared 2 bases from V and 6 bases from J, leaving 7 bases between. The study's findings and limits: In roughly 65% of donors, memory CD4+ clonotypes crossrecognized SARS-CoV-2 and at least one common cold coronavirus spike.

This sequence joins TRBV6-1 and TRBJ2-2; D gene ambiguous. The clonotype originates from an adult with COVID-19. The sequenced sample was memory CD4+ T cells from PBMCs, cultured in vitro. The CDR3 DNA reads as TGTGCCAGCAGTGAACAACTCTCCGGGGAGCTGTTTTTT. Its translation is CASSEQLSGELFF.